These T cell receptor beta chains were read from a single sample in a study of breast tumors, draining lymph nodes, adjacent tissues. TCRdb re-analysed the multiplex PCR reads in MiXCR, keeping a single row per CDR3 protein. The sample shows approximately 200,000 distinct CDR3 sequences, around a third of them seen only once. The sample was axillary lymph node tissue. The receptors derive from a female donor with breast cancer. Some clones in this sample may be carry-over from other donors' samples. The CDR3 runs from the conserved cysteine through the conserved F or W. Fields, in order: clone size, J gene, V gene, CDR3 length, D gene, CDR3 DNA, CDR3 protein. D genes are given only for firm matches. Size is omitted from some rows. Given values are once, few, many or a class for expanded clones.

few | TRBJ1-5 | TRBV12-3/TRBV12-4 | 15 | - | TGTGCCAGCAGTTTCGTAAGCGGGGCTAATCAGCCCCAGCATTTT | CASSFVSGANQPQHF
many | TRBJ2-5 | TRBV11-2 | 12 | - | TGTGCCAGCCGTGCGGACGAAGAGACCCAGTACTTC | CASRADEETQYF
many | TRBJ2-3 | TRBV11-3 | 15 | - | TGTGCCAGCAGCTTAGCAGGACGGCGCACAGATACGCAGTATTTT | CASSLAGRRTDTQYF
many | TRBJ2-7 | TRBV4-3 | 14 | - | TGCGCCAGCAGCCAAGACGCCAACTCCTACGAGCAGTACTTC | CASSQDANSYEQYF
many | TRBJ2-5 | TRBV20-1 | 14 | TRBD2 | TGCAGTGCAAGGGAGCGGGAGGGCCAAGAGACCCAGTACTTC | CSAREREGQETQYF
many | TRBJ1-5 | TRBV7-8 | 15 | TRBD1 | TGTGCCAGCAGCTTAGCTGGACAGGCTGCCGAGCCCCAGCATTTT | CASSLAGQAAEPQHF
many | TRBJ2-7 | TRBV6-2/TRBV6-3 | 15 | TRBD2 | TGTGCCAGCAGTTACATGGCTAGCGGGAGCAAGGAGCAGTACTTC | CASSYMASGSKEQYF
many | TRBJ2-1 | TRBV7-8 | 12 | TRBD1 | TGTGCCAGCAGCCTGACAGGGGTCGAGCAGTTCTTC | CASSLTGVEQFF
- | TRBJ2-1 | TRBV18 | 16 | TRBD2 | TGTGCCAGCTTTAGCGGGAGAGGATTTAGCTACAATGAGCAGTTCTTC | CASFSGRGFSYNEQFF
- | TRBJ1-2 | TRBV5-1 | 16 | - | TGCGCCAGCAGCGGAGGGACGTCTGAAGCTAACTATGGCTACACCTTC | CASSGGTSEANYGYTF
many | TRBJ2-3 | TRBV9 | 14 | TRBD1 | TGTGCCAGCAGCGCCGACAGGGTTACAGATACGCAGTATTTT | CASSADRVTDTQYF
- | TRBJ2-1 | TRBV12-3/TRBV12-4 | 12 | - | TGTGCCAGCACCAACCTCCGGGGTGAGCAGTTCTTC | CASTNLRGEQFF
many | TRBJ2-5 | TRBV20-1 | 15 | - | TGCAGTGCTAGACCAGGTGGAAAGTCGGGGGAGACCCAGTACTTC | CSARPGGKSGETQYF
many | TRBJ2-5 | TRBV5-8 | 16 | TRBD1 | TGTGCCAGCAGCACCCGGACAGGGGGGAATAAAGAGACCCAGTACTTC | CASSTRTGGNKETQYF
many | TRBJ1-6 | TRBV6-5 | 15 | - | TGTGCCAGCAGTCAGACGAGCTCCTATAATTCACCCCTCCACTTT | CASSQTSSYNSPLHF
many | TRBJ2-1 | TRBV20-1 | 16 | TRBD2 | TGCAGTGCTAGAGATTCGTTGACTAGCGCCTACAATGAGCAGTTCTTC | CSARDSLTSAYNEQFF
- | TRBJ2-5 | TRBV7-6 | 15 | TRBD1 | TGTGCCAGCAGCAGAAATACAGGGGGAGGCACTGAAGCTCTCTTT | CASSRNTGGGTEALF
many | TRBJ1-2 | TRBV7-2 | 13 | - | TGTGCCAGCAGCTCCGAAGGGGGGGTTGGCTACACCTTC | CASSSEGGVGYTF
- | TRBJ1-5 | TRBV7-2 | 15 | - | TGTGCCGGCAGCTCAGAGGGCGGGTACAATCAGCCCCAGCATTTT | CAGSSEGGYNQPQHF
many | TRBJ1-4 | TRBV7-2 | 15 | - | TGTGCCAGCAGCCCGCAGGACCAGAACAATGAAAAACTGTTTTTT | CASSPQDQNNEKLFF
- | TRBJ1-1 | TRBV20-1 | 14 | - | TGCAGTGCTAGAGAAGGCAGGGGATGGACTGAAGCTTTCTTT | CSAREGRGWTEAFF
many | TRBJ2-5 | TRBV11-2 | 13 | - | TGTGCCAGCAGCTCAGGTTGGAGGGAGACCCAGTACTTC | CASSSGWRETQYF
- | TRBJ1-2 | TRBV12-3/TRBV12-4 | 15 | TRBD1 | TGTGCCAGCAGTGAGACAGGGGGAGAGATTTATGGTTACACCTTC | CASSETGGEIYGYTF
few | TRBJ1-1 | TRBV4-1 | 13 | - | TGTGCCAGCAGCTTGGTTTGGAACACTGAAGCTTTCTTT | CASSLVWNTEAFF
many | TRBJ1-6 | TRBV6-6 | 15 | TRBD1 | TGTGCCAGCAGAGACGCCGGGACAGAGGATTCACCCCTCCACTTT | CASRDAGTEDSPLHF
many | TRBJ1-5 | TRBV30 | 14 | - | TGTGCCTGGAGTCGGGGTAATAGCAATCAGCCCCAGCATTTT | CAWSRGNSNQPQHF
- | TRBJ1-6 | TRBV7-2 | 15 | - | TGTGCCAGCAGCCCAGCTAAAAGGAGGAGTTCACCCCTCCACTTT | CASSPAKRRSSPLHF
many | TRBJ1-2 | TRBV27 | 13 | - | TGTGCCAGCAGGGACACCCTTAACTATGGCTACACCTTC | CASRDTLNYGYTF
many | TRBJ2-4 | TRBV2 | 14 | - | TGTGCCAGCAGTGACATTTTAGCCAAAAACATTCAGTACTTC | CASSDILAKNIQYF
many | TRBJ1-3 | TRBV9 | 16 | - | TGTGCCAGCAGCGTAGGTGGGTCCCTCTCTGGAAACACCATATATTTT | CASSVGGSLSGNTIYF
- | TRBJ2-7 | TRBV28 | 15 | TRBD2 | TGTGCCAGCAGTCTGATGACTAGCCGGAAGTACGAGCAGTACTTC | CASSLMTSRKYEQYF
many | TRBJ2-6 | TRBV6-5 | 15 | TRBD1 | TGTGCCAGCAGCACGACAGGGGCTGGGGCCAACGTCCTGACTTTC | CASSTTGAGANVLTF
many | TRBJ2-7 | TRBV14 | 16 | - | TGTGCCAGCAGCCAATGGAGGGGACAGACTTCCTACGAGCAGTACTTC | CASSQWRGQTSYEQYF
- | TRBJ2-5 | TRBV12-3/TRBV12-4 | 12 | - | TGTGCCAGCAGTCCAAACAGGGAGACCCAGTACTTC | CASSPNRETQYF
many | TRBJ1-6 | TRBV14 | 17 | TRBD1 | TGTGCCAGCAGCCAAGCCGCCCGACAGGGTCGTAATTCACCCCTCCACTTT | CASSQAARQGRNSPLHF
many | TRBJ2-7 | TRBV4-3 | 15 | - | TGCGCCAGCAGCCAAGATCGGGTCGGGGCCTACGAGCAGTACTTC | CASSQDRVGAYEQYF
- | TRBJ2-3 | TRBV11-1 | 16 | TRBD2 | TGTGCCAGCAGCCTGCGAGCGGGAGGGAACACAGATACGCAGTATTTT | CASSLRAGGNTDTQYF
many | TRBJ2-1 | TRBV6-6 | 11 | TRBD1 | TGTGCCAGCAGTGACGACAGGGGGAAGTTCTTC | CASSDDRGKFF
many | TRBJ2-1 | TRBV6-1 | 16 | - | TGTGCCAGCAGGACAGGGTCCGGGACTAGAGGGAATGAGCAGTTCTTC | CASRTGSGTRGNEQFF
many | TRBJ1-3 | TRBV11-2 | 15 | - | TGTGCCAGCAGCTTAGTAGCAGGGTTTGGAAACACCATATATTTT | CASSLVAGFGNTIYF
many | TRBJ2-1 | TRBV6-1 | 13 | - | TGTGCCAGCAGTGTACTAGTTTGGGCTGAGCAGTTCTTC | CASSVLVWAEQFF
many | TRBJ1-5 | TRBV6-4 | 12 | - | TGTGCCAGCAGTTTGACCAGGCAGCCCCAGCATTTT | CASSLTRQPQHF
- | TRBJ2-1 | TRBV20-1 | 13 | - | TGCAGTGCTAGAGATCCTCCCCTGTATGAGCAGTTCTTC | CSARDPPLYEQFF
many | TRBJ1-3 | TRBV25-1 | 11 | - | TGTGCCAGCAGTTTAAGAAACACCATATATTTT | CASSLRNTIYF
many | TRBJ2-2 | TRBV19 | 14 | - | TGTGCCAGTAGGTCGAGGGGGAACACCGGGGAGCTGTTTTTT | CASRSRGNTGELFF
- | TRBJ1-5 | TRBV2 | 14 | - | TGTGCCAGCGGTCCCGGGTTTAGCAATCAGCCCCAGCATTTT | CASGPGFSNQPQHF
- | TRBJ1-4 | TRBV30 | 15 | - | TGTGCCTGGAGCGCCGACCGGGGCGCCTCTGAAAAACTGTTTTTT | CAWSADRGASEKLFF
many | TRBJ2-1 | TRBV20-1 | 13 | TRBD2 | TGCAGTGCCTTTAGCGGGGTTTACAATGAGCAGTTCTTC | CSAFSGVYNEQFF
- | TRBJ2-5 | TRBV24-1 | 17 | TRBD2 | TGTGCCACCAGTGACCCGGGACTAGCGGCAGATCAAGAGACCCAGTACTTC | CATSDPGLAADQETQYF
many | TRBJ2-5 | TRBV7-9 | 12 | TRBD2 | TGTGCCAGCAGCTTGGGACTACCCGAGAAGTGGTTC | CASSLGLPEKWF
few | TRBJ2-7 | TRBV10-1 | 17 | - | TGCGCCAGCAGTGTCGTGGAACGGATCGATAAGAACTACGAGCAGTACTTC | CASSVVERIDKNYEQYF
- | TRBJ2-3 | TRBV7-2 | 17 | - | TGTGCCAGCAGCTTAAAAGGGAGGAGCCCCGGAGCAGATACGCATTATTTT | CASSLKGRSPGADTHYF